Listed below are T cell receptor beta chains from one sample, sequenced in a study of blood T cell repertoires in COVID-19. Sequencing was performed with immunoSEQ multiplex PCR; in TCRdb, only in-frame clones are kept and a portion is missing. The data contain under 500,000 clones, nearly 90% of them singletons. The sequenced material came from PBMCs or T cells enriched from blood (not recorded which). These TCRs come from a young woman with acute COVID-19. The CDR3 runs from the conserved cysteine through the conserved F or W. Fields, in order: V gene, D gene, clone size, J gene, CDR3 protein, CDR3 DNA. The D gene is left open where the match is weak. Not all rows give a size; the values are once, few, many and, for expanded clones, a class.

V: TRBV4-3; D: -; size: -; J: TRBJ2-1; CDR3: CASSQDRLHYNEQFF; DNA: TGCGCCAGCAGCCAAGATCGACTACATTACAATGAGCAGTTCTTC
V: TRBV5-6; D: -; size: -; J: TRBJ1-6; CDR3: CASSLSGVESPLHF; DNA: TGTGCCAGCAGCTTATCGGGGGTTGAATCACCCCTCCACTTT
V: TRBV10-3; D: TRBD1; size: once; J: TRBJ1-2; CDR3: CAISESGQALYGYTF; DNA: TGTGCCATCAGTGAGTCGGGACAGGCCCTCTATGGCTACACCTTC
V: TRBV7-3; D: -; size: -; J: TRBJ2-1; CDR3: CASTLRGSQVNGEQFF; DNA: TGTGCCAGCACACTGAGGGGGTCCCAGGTGAATGGTGAGCAGTTCTTC
V: TRBV27; D: -; size: -; J: TRBJ1-1; CDR3: CASSSTLAEAFF; DNA: TGTGCCAGCAGTTCTACGCTAGCGGAAGCTTTCTTT
V: TRBV9; D: TRBD1; size: -; J: TRBJ1-5; CDR3: CASARTGASNQPQHF; DNA: TGTGCCAGCGCACGGACAGGGGCGAGCAATCAGCCCCAGCATTTT
V: TRBV6-1; D: -; size: -; J: TRBJ1-2; CDR3: CASSEARPDLYGYTF; DNA: TGTGCCAGCAGTGAAGCGCGGCCGGATCTATATGGCTACACCTTC
V: TRBV28; D: TRBD1; size: -; J: TRBJ1-5; CDR3: CASSQTGGSGNQPQHF; DNA: TGTGCCAGCAGTCAGACAGGGGGAAGTGGCAATCAGCCCCAGCATTTT
V: TRBV10-3; D: -; size: once; J: TRBJ2-2; CDR3: CAISDSLADTGELFF; DNA: TGTGCCATCAGTGACAGTCTAGCAGACACCGGGGAGCTGTTTTTT
V: TRBV20-1; D: -; size: -; J: TRBJ2-7; CDR3: CSASSGQWAYEQYF; DNA: TGCAGTGCTAGTTCCGGACAGTGGGCCTACGAGCAGTACTTC
V: TRBV18; D: -; size: -; J: TRBJ1-1; CDR3: CASSPLDSLNTEAFF; DNA: TGTGCCAGCTCCCCGTTGGACAGCTTGAACACTGAAGCTTTCTTT
V: TRBV15; D: -; size: -; J: TRBJ2-3; CDR3: CATSREGSYTDTQYF; DNA: TGTGCCACCAGCAGAGAGGGCTCCTACACAGATACGCAGTATTTT
V: TRBV5-1; D: -; size: -; J: TRBJ2-5; CDR3: CASARAGIETQYF; DNA: TGCGCCAGCGCGCGGGCGGGAATCGAGACCCAGTACTTC
V: TRBV9; D: TRBD2; size: -; J: TRBJ2-5; CDR3: CASSGLAGGNQETQYF; DNA: TGTGCCAGCAGCGGCCTAGCGGGAGGGAACCAAGAGACCCAGTACTTC
V: TRBV19; D: TRBD1; size: -; J: TRBJ1-2; CDR3: CASSIGQGDYGYTF; DNA: TGTGCCAGTAGTATCGGACAGGGGGACTATGGCTACACCTTC
V: TRBV12-3/TRBV12-4; D: -; size: once; J: TRBJ2-7; CDR3: CASTRDTSHEQYF; DNA: TGTGCCAGCACCAGGGACACCTCCCACGAGCAGTACTTC
V: TRBV3-1/TRBV3-2; D: -; size: -; J: TRBJ1-1; CDR3: CASSQGGGTSEAFF; DNA: TGTGCCAGCAGCCAAGGCGGAGGCACCAGTGAAGCTTTCTTT
V: TRBV7-2; D: -; size: -; J: TRBJ2-6; CDR3: CASSSSSGANVLTF; DNA: TGTGCCAGCAGCAGTAGCTCTGGGGCCAACGTCCTGACTTTC
V: TRBV5-1; D: -; size: -; J: TRBJ2-5; CDR3: CASSINLRETQYF; DNA: TGCGCCAGCAGCATAAATCTTCGGGAGACCCAGTACTTC
V: TRBV7-9; D: -; size: -; J: TRBJ2-2; CDR3: CASSLDAGAPPIF; DNA: TGTGCCAGCAGCTTAGACGCGGGGGCGCCACCAATTTTT
V: TRBV19; D: TRBD1; size: -; J: TRBJ1-2; CDR3: CASSIGQGAYGYTF; DNA: TGTGCCAGTAGTATAGGTCAGGGGGCCTATGGCTACACCTTC
V: TRBV5-1; D: TRBD1; size: -; J: TRBJ2-7; CDR3: CASSPTGGQGSYEQYF; DNA: TGCGCCAGCAGCCCCACTGGCGGACAGGGGTCCTACGAGCAGTACTTC
V: TRBV7-3; D: -; size: -; J: TRBJ1-1; CDR3: CASSLGQANTEAFF; DNA: TGTGCCAGCAGCTTAGGGCAGGCGAACACTGAAGCTTTCTTT
V: TRBV18; D: -; size: -; J: TRBJ1-5; CDR3: CASSPTENQPQHF; DNA: TGTGCCAGCTCGCCGACAGAGAATCAGCCCCAGCATTTT
V: TRBV6-5; D: -; size: once; J: TRBJ2-3; CDR3: CASMRYSSTDTQYF; DNA: TGTGCCAGCATGAGATATTCTAGCACAGATACGCAGTATTTT
V: TRBV3-1/TRBV3-2; D: -; size: -; J: TRBJ1-2; CDR3: CASEGGYGYTF; DNA: TGTGCCAGCGAGGGCGGATATGGCTACACCTTC
V: TRBV5-5; D: TRBD1; size: once; J: TRBJ1-2; CDR3: CASSLAAGGSNYGYTF; DNA: TGTGCCAGCAGCTTGGCCGCAGGGGGTTCAAACTATGGCTACACCTTC
V: TRBV30; D: -; size: -; J: TRBJ2-7; CDR3: CAWSVSQGGYEQYF; DNA: TGTGCCTGGAGTGTATCCCAGGGAGGTTACGAGCAGTACTTC
V: TRBV15; D: -; size: once; J: TRBJ1-5; CDR3: CATSRGRSVDQPQHF; DNA: TGTGCCACCAGCAGAGGCAGGTCAGTCGATCAGCCCCAGCATTTT
V: TRBV7-3; D: -; size: -; J: TRBJ1-5; CDR3: CASSPRIVTQHF; DNA: TGTGCCAGCAGCCCTAGGATCGTGACCCAGCATTTT
V: TRBV12-3/TRBV12-4; D: -; size: once; J: TRBJ2-7; CDR3: CASRGLTYEQYF; DNA: TGTGCCAGCAGAGGACTAACGTACGAGCAGTACTTC
V: TRBV7-2; D: -; size: -; J: TRBJ2-6; CDR3: CASSLRGRVNGANVLTF; DNA: TGTGCCAGCAGCTTACGGGGGAGAGTAAACGGGGCCAACGTCCTGACTTTC
V: TRBV27; D: TRBD1; size: -; J: TRBJ2-7; CDR3: CASTPAGQGAREQYF; DNA: TGTGCCAGCACCCCGGCCGGACAGGGGGCGCGTGAGCAGTACTTC
V: TRBV3-1/TRBV3-2; D: TRBD2; size: -; J: TRBJ2-2; CDR3: CASSPFGGFSGTGELFF; DNA: TGTGCCAGCAGCCCCTTCGGGGGGTTCAGTGGCACCGGGGAGCTGTTTTTT